Only a few counts were recorded for the clone carrying this T cell receptor beta chain. The data belong to a study of PD-L1 blockade in urothelial cancer. Each patient presented with locally advanced or metastatic urothelial carcinoma. The number of samples from each patient was between 1 and 8, taken pretreatment and on-treatment. The data were produced by immunoSEQ multiplex PCR, yet TCRdb's version contains in-frame clones alone and is incomplete. The data show approximately 100,000 clones, with around 93% seen just once and under 0.95% held by the top ten. Per germline, CDR1 MGHDK and CDR2 SYGVNS. The CDR3 contains 12 residues. V was pared by 4 bases and J by 5 bases, with 6 bases between.

This clonotype originated in an elderly woman with urothelial cancer. The sequencing used PBMCs, collected around atezolizumab (anti-PD-L1) treatment. The V gene is TRBV25-1, the J gene TRBJ1-5, with D uncertain. CDR3 loop: CASSAGDQPQHF. In DNA form, the CDR3 reads TGTGCCAGCAGTGCCGGAGATCAGCCCCAGCATTTT.